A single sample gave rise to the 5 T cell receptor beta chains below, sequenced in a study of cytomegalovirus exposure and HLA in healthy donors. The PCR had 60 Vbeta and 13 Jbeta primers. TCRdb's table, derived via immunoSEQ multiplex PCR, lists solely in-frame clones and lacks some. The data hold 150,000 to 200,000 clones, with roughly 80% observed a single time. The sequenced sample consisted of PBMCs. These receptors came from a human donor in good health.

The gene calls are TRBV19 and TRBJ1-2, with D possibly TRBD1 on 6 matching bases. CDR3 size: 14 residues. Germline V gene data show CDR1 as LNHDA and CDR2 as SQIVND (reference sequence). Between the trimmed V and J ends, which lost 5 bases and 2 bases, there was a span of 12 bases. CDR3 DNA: TGTGCCAGTAGTCTACGGACAGAGAACTATGGCTACACCTTC. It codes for CASSLRTENYGYTF.

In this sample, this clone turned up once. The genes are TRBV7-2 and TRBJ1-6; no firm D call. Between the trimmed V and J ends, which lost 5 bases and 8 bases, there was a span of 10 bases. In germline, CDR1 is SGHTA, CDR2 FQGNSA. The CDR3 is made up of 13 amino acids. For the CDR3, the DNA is TGTGCCAGCAGCAACCCCCAGGATTCACCCCTCCACTTT. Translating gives CASSNPQDSPLHF.

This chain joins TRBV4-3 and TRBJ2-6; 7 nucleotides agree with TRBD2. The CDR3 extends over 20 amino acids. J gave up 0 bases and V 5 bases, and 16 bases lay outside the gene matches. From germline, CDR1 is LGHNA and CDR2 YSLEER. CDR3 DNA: TGCGCCAGCAGCGGTATCACCAACTCCGCGGGGGTCTCTGGGGCCAACGTCCTGACTTTC. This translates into CASSGITNSAGVSGANVLTF.

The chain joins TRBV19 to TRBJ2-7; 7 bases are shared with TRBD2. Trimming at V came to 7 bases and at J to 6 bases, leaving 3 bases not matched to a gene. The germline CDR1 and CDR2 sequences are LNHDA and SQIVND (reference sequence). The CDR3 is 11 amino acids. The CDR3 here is CASIGGGEQYF. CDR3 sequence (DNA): TGTGCCAGTATTGGGGGGGGCGAGCAGTACTTC.

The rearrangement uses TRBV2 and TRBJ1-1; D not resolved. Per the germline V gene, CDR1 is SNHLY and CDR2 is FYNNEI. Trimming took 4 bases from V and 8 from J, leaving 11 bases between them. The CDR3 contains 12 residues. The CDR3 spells CASSVQRREAFF. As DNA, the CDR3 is TGTGCCAGCAGTGTCCAGCGAAGGGAAGCTTTCTTT.